This T cell receptor beta chain was documented in a study of beta chain features in type 1 diabetes. In this sample, this clone turned up a few times. The antigen is unknown. V gave up 5 bases and J gave up 7 bases, with 9 bases separating them. The CDR3 length is 10 residues. Germline V gives CDR1 GTSNPN, CDR2 SVGIG (reference sequence). Each donor gave one heparinised blood draw averaging around 0.12 L. CD4+ naive, central memory, regulatory and stem cell-like memory subsets were isolated by sorting on CD45RO/CCR7/CD25/CD127/CD95/CD27. The sequenced template was cDNA made from the entire isolated RNA. Sequencing was performed with immunoSEQ multiplex PCR; in TCRdb, only in-frame clones are kept and a portion is missing. The sample carries 200,000 to 300,000 clones, around 21% recorded once. General observations from the study: Small HLA sub-analyses could not settle whether HLA shapes TCRB rearrangement. All four CD4+ subsets of Type 1 diabetes patients contained TCRB CDR3s that were moderately but significantly shorter. A closer apparent resemblance between naive, central memory and Treg TCRB repertoires was seen in patients than in healthy donors.

The specimen sequenced was naive CD4+ T cells from blood. The chain couples TRBV30 to TRBJ2-7; D ambiguous. This TCR derives from a woman aged 40-49 years with type 1 diabetes. CDR3 sequence reads: CAWGTLEQYF. DNA of the CDR3: TGTGCCTGGGGTACTTTAGAGCAGTACTTC.